The entry below describes one T cell receptor (beta chain). Its target is unknown. From germline, CDR1 is LGHNA and CDR2 YNFKEQ. The CDR3 consists of 17 residues. The V and J ends lost 2 bases and 8 bases, in that order; junction bases with no gene match: 13. These donors were members of the approximately 110-subject validation cohort, a group separate from the approximately 670-subject first cohort. This sample was included in a study of cytomegalovirus exposure and HLA in healthy donors. The repertoire was sequenced with immunoSEQ multiplex PCR; TCRdb's copy has only in-frame clones and lacks some. The repertoire holds 68,000 or so clones, with about 89% as singletons. The study's findings and limits: Cytomegalovirus-associated status was assigned to approximately 160 TCR beta chains. In vitro testing confirmed a few CMV-associated chains as specific for CMV antigens. The classifier reportedly diagnosed cytomegalovirus status with high specificity and sensitivity.

The specimen sequenced was PBMCs. The chain is built from TRBV4-2 and TRBJ2-1; 9 positions match TRBD1. This sequence was found in a man in his late teens or twenties in good health and CMV-seronegative. CDR3: CASSQRETGTGSYEQFF. The CDR3 coding sequence is TGTGCCAGCAGCCAAAGAGAAACCGGGACAGGGTCTTATGAGCAGTTCTTC.